This T cell receptor beta chain was retrieved from a study of vaccination and CD4 T cells after COVID-19 (dated by TCRdb to 2022 to 2024). Background for the entire study: Every convalescent patient had a positive nasal swab PCR test for SARS-CoV-2, with mild disease in roughly ten patients and severe disease in one. The time from the second vaccine dose to post-vaccine blood sampling had a median of roughly 77 days and ranged from about 14 to 250 days. Each participant got two doses of either the Pfizer-BioNTech BNT162b2 vaccine (n=8) or the Moderna mRNA-1273 vaccine (n=2). In control cultures, a CEFX viral epitope pool was used as positive control, an HIV-1 Nef peptide pool was used as negative control, or no peptide was added. The spike-specific CD4+ TCR repertoire was compared before and after mRNA vaccination in about nine COVID-19 convalescent patients and a handful of infection-naive healthy vaccine recipients. In the convalescent cohort there were six males and four females, among whom were two Hispanic individuals, seven Caucasians, two Asians and one multiracial person. Post-COVID blood samples from convalescent patients were collected a median of approximately 100 days after diagnosis, with a range of roughly 30 to 170 days. Overlapping spike peptide pools from SARS-CoV-2 and from the common cold coronaviruses HCoV-NL63, HCoV-OC43 and HCoV-229E were used as culture stimuli. Broader findings and caveats from the paper: Of the vaccine-specific clones in convalescent patients, 304 of 307, or nearly all, reacted only to SARS-CoV-2 spike and did not cross-react with common cold coronaviruses. Among the post-vaccine SARS-CoV-2-reactive clones in convalescent patients, a median around 90% showed up only after vaccination, which suggests vaccine-specific priming. The median count of SARS-CoV-2-reactive clonotypes went up from 20 to 25 after infection to a few dozen after vaccination, although the change was not significant. Relatively few convalescent patients were included in the study, and early timepoints after natural infection were not analyzed.

The germline V gene specifies SGHTA as CDR1 and FQGNSA as CDR2. V gives up 6 bases and J gives up 6 bases, and the segment between their germline ends measures 9 bases. Reading from cysteine to phenylalanine, the CDR3 counts 11 amino acids. Of all the DNA, just the CDR3 is kept, 33 bases in frame from base 1. Receptor amplification or capture employed PCR. DNA from cultured CD4+ T cells was subjected to TCR sequencing with the Oncomine TCR Beta short-read assay at the Johns Hopkins FTIC core. The QIAamp micro DNA kit was used to extract genomic DNA from the cultured CD4+ T cells. The Oncomine TCR Beta libraries from cultured CD4+ T cells were pooled using unique dual indexes and then sequenced on an Illumina iSeq 100. As for how the authors treated the data: Non-productive sequences were filtered out, and CDR3s that did not start with C, did not end with F or W, or were shorter than 7 amino acids were discarded. Antigen-specific clonotypes were identified with the MANAFEST web application by comparing peptide-stimulated wells with reference and other culture wells. An FDR below 0.05, an odds ratio above 5, and a productive frequency above 0.1% in at least two of three replicate wells were required for clones to be considered positive. A clonotype was classed as cross-reactive if the clonotype showed significant expansion both in SARS-CoV-2 spike wells and in at least one common cold coronavirus spike condition. Using R version 3.6.1, CDR3 homology was evaluated through Levenshtein distances (stringdist) along with unrooted phylogenetic trees (ape). The public reads were quality trimmed at Q25 with fastp and then assembled into clones with MiXCR by TCRdb, keeping productive beta chains. For every CDR3 protein sequence, its rows merge into one entry that carries the most common genes and DNA. The V and J calls reflect TCRdb's pipeline rather than the authors' work. The sample table contains about 5,600 distinct CDR3 sequences; only one count was recorded for around 47% of them. The biggest ten clones account for around a tenth of the sample.

The intended sense of this specimen's treatment or condition label: approximately 9-day PBMC culture with coronavirus spike peptide pools or control peptides (ViraFEST assay). The ViraFEST assay was used in the study, in which antigen-specific T cells were expanded with peptide pools and expanded clonotypes were subsequently identified by TCR sequencing. The convalescent patients' positive SARS-CoV-2 PCR tests were from March to December 2020, which was before the Alpha, Beta and Delta variants emerged in the United States. Each well held 2.2 million or so PBMCs cultured in IMDM containing about 5% human AB serum and approximately 9.8 IU/ml IL-2, with 8.5 to 10 ug/ml peptide pools added. On days 3 and 7, half of the culture medium was replaced with fresh IL-2-containing medium. CD4+ T cells were isolated after approximately ten days of culture through negative selection using the EasySep CD4+ T cell isolation kit. Ficoll-Paque Plus gradient centrifugation was used to isolate PBMCs from whole blood, and the isolated PBMCs were then either used fresh or cryopreserved at -140C. Triplicate wells were generally used for each culture condition.

In its sample, this clonotype was seen a few times. The antigen it recognizes is unknown. No per-base quality is available; no much larger clone lies one base away. The rearrangement joined TRBV7-2 to TRBJ2-7; TRBD1 is a weak D gene call, 5 bases matching. The source material was CD4+ T cells from blood, cultured in vitro. This receptor was identified in a human donor who had recovered from COVID-19. CDR3 reads: CASRDRGEQYF. The base sequence is TGTGCCAGCAGAGACAGAGGCGAGCAGTACTTC.